Presented here are 14 T cell receptor beta chains from one specimen sequenced in a study of OX40 agonist ivuxolimab in advanced cancers. TCRdb's table, derived via immunoSEQ multiplex PCR, lists solely in-frame clones and lacks some. The sample yields under 30,000 clones, about nine tenths seen once. Sequencing used CD4+ or CD8+ T cells sorted from blood, obtained in a trial of the OX40 agonist ivuxolimab. The receptors derive from an adult with an advanced solid tumor such as melanoma, head and neck, liver or kidney cancer.

CDR3 nucleotides: TGTGCCAGCAGTTTATTTGGGGGTTTAGTGGGAGGAGATACGCAGTATTTT. Amino acids: CASSLFGGLVGGDTQYF. This chain uses TRBV28 with TRBJ2-3; D may be TRBD2 (6 bases). The germline CDR1 and CDR2 sequences are MDHEN and SYDVKM. CDR3 length: 17 amino acids. Trimming shortened V by 1 base and J by 5 bases, and 19 bases separated the two germline ends. Full variable domain (remainder filled in from reference TRBV28 and TRBJ2-3): DVKVTQSSRYLVKRTGEKVFLECVQDMDHENMFWYRQDPGLGLRLIYFSYDVKMKEKGDIPEGYSVSREKKERFSLILESASTNQTSMYLCASSLFGGLVGGDTQYFGPGTRLTVL.

The CDR3 DNA reads TGTGCCAGCAGCTTAAGCGGCGATAATTCACCCCTCCACTTT. Its translation: CASSLSGDNSPLHF. This chain joins TRBV7-3 and TRBJ1-6; D is undetermined. Trimming removed 1 base from V and 5 bases from J, with 6 bases in between. Germline CDR1 and CDR2: SGHTA and FQGTGA. The CDR3 spans 14 residues.

The V and J genes are TRBV6-4 and TRBJ1-6; D gene unclear. The germline gives CDR1 MRHNA, CDR2 SNTAGT. The CDR3 length is 15 residues. Trimming took off 0 bases at V and 6 bases at J, with 9 bases between the two ends. In DNA form, the CDR3 reads TGTGCCAGCAGTGACTCAACGGGTGGTAATTCACCCCTCCACTTT. Translated, it gives CASSDSTGGNSPLHF.

The rearrangement uses TRBV4-1 and TRBJ1-1; D gene ambiguous. CDR1 is MGHRA and CDR2 is YSYEKL in the germline V gene. The CDR3 runs 14 residues. V lost 1 base and J 2 bases, leaving 8 bases between the germline ends. CDR3 bases: TGCGCCAGCAGCCAAGTCCAGGAAAACACTGAAGCTTTCTTT. This gives the protein CASSQVQENTEAFF.

V usage is TRBV6-5 and J usage is TRBJ2-7; TRBD1 matches at 8 bases. The V gene end was trimmed by 6 bases and the J gene end by 4 bases; junction bases not matched to a gene: 8. This CDR3 region has 14 residues. Germline values: CDR1 MNHEY, CDR2 SVGAGI. The CDR3 protein is CASSVDRGLYEQYF. DNA for the CDR3: TGTGCCAGCAGCGTAGACAGGGGTTTGTACGAGCAGTACTTC.

The gene calls are TRBV28 and TRBJ1-3; 7 bases are a match to TRBD1. The CDR3 consists of 16 residues. Germline V gene sequence: CDR1 MDHEN, CDR2 SYDVKM. V lost 6 bases to trimming and J lost 0 bases; unmatched junction nucleotides: 8. The CDR3 DNA reads as TGTGCCAGCAGAAGACTTAGGGGGCTCTCTGGAAACACCATATATTTT. Amino acids: CASRRLRGLSGNTIYF.

The rearrangement uses TRBV11-3 and TRBJ1-1; the D is unclear. CDR3 length equals 14 residues. Per germline, CDR1 SGHNT and CDR2 YENEEA. V was pared by 2 bases and J by 0 bases, with 7 bases between. CDR3 in DNA: TGTGCCAGCAGCTTAAACTCAGTGAACACTGAAGCTTTCTTT. This gives the protein CASSLNSVNTEAFF.

The chain couples TRBV7-2 to TRBJ2-7, with D possibly matching TRBD2 (6 bases). Trimming pared 1 base from V and 0 bases from J, leaving 13 bases between. The CDR3 consists of 16 residues. Germline assignment: CDR1 SGHTA and CDR2 FQGNSA. The CDR3, as DNA: TGTGCCAGCAGCTTAGTGGCGGGACTGGCCTCCTACGAGCAGTACTTC. It yields the protein CASSLVAGLASYEQYF.

The V and J genes are TRBV9 and TRBJ1-1; 8 bases line up with TRBD1. Looked up from germline, CDR1 is SGDLS and CDR2 is YYNGEE. The trim removed 3 bases at V and 5 bases at J, leaving 6 bases unmatched. This CDR3 is built from 14 residues. CDR3: CASSASQGGTEAFF. In DNA form, the CDR3 reads TGTGCCAGCAGCGCATCACAGGGGGGAACTGAAGCTTTCTTT.

This sequence joins TRBV6-6 and TRBJ2-7, with 11 bases fitting TRBD1. V trimming: 6 bases; J trimming: 2 bases; junction bases outside the gene matches: 6. This CDR3 comprises 15 residues. Germline CDR1 reads MNHNY; CDR2 reads SVGAGI (reference sequence). The CDR3 coding sequence is TGTGCCAGCAGGTCTCCGGGACAGGGGGCCTACGAGCAGTACTTC. As protein: CASRSPGQGAYEQYF.

The chain employs TRBV21-1 and TRBJ1-1; TRBD1, as called in the table, went unchecked against the DNA. TRBV21-1 is a listed pseudogene. This CDR3 has 14 amino acids. CDR3 protein: CASSKGQRDTEAFF. CDR3 in DNA: TGTGCCAGCAGCAAGGGACAGCGGGACACTGAAGCTTTCTTT.

The chain recombines TRBV5-6 with TRBJ2-7; no clear D. Trimming stripped 0 bases from V and 6 bases from J, with 13 bases between. Germline V gene lookup returns CDR1 SGHDT and CDR2 YYEEEE. The CDR3 is 14 amino acids. The DNA of the CDR3 is TGTGCCAGCAGCTTGGGAGTTATACTTGTCGAGCAGTACTTC. Translation: CASSLGVILVEQYF.

The CDR3 protein is CAWRTAEKLFF. For the CDR3, the DNA is TGTGCCTGGCGGACGGCTGAAAAACTGTTTTTT. The V and J genes are TRBV30 and TRBJ1-4; D ambiguous. The CDR3 loop spans 11 amino acids. Trimming removed 5 bases at V and 7 bases at J, with 8 bases between. Germline CDR1 reads GTSNPN; CDR2 reads SVGIG (reference sequence). Drawing the rest from reference TRBV30 and TRBJ1-4, the complete variable domain is SQTIHQWPATLVQPVGSPLSLECTVEGTSNPNLYWYRQAAGRGLQLLFYSVGIGQISSEVPQNLSASRPQDRQFILSSKKLLLSDSGFYLCAWRTAEKLFFGSGTQLSVL.

This clone has only one observation. The CDR3 loop reads CASRTERSYEQYF. The CDR3, as DNA: TGTGCCAGCCGGACGGAGCGCTCCTACGAGCAGTACTTC. The chain is built from TRBV18 and TRBJ2-7; D is undetermined. The CDR3 spans 13 residues. V shed 8 bases and J shed 0 bases, with 11 bases lying between them. Germline CDR1 and CDR2: KGHSH and LQKENI.